Shown below are 20 T cell receptor beta chains from a single sample sequenced in a study of T-cell reconstitution after alpha-beta-depleted transplantation in children. As it was prepared, the TCRbeta library received unique molecular identifiers. MiXCR, run by TCRdb on the PCR reads, gives a single entry per CDR3 protein. In the table there are about 980,000 distinct CDR3 sequences, about 31% of which are singletons. The sample consisted of PBMCs, mostly from graft donor cells, taken 360 days after TCRalphabeta/CD19-depleted stem cell transplant. These receptors originate from a boy in the first two years of life who had a stem cell transplant for SCID, so the T cells may come from the graft donor.

This clonotype was detected a few times. The V call is TRBV7-9, the J call TRBJ2-7; 11 nucleotides line up with TRBD1. The CDR3 sequence is 15 residues long. Germline CDR1 and CDR2: SEHNR and FQNEAQ (reference sequence). V shed 5 bases and J 2 bases; nucleotides not matched to a gene: 5. The CDR3 loop reads CASSRDRGFTYEQYF. In DNA form, the CDR3 reads TGTGCCAGCAGCCGGGACAGGGGGTTTACCTACGAGCAGTACTTC.

The V gene is TRBV5-6, the J gene TRBJ2-5; possible D gene TRBD2, 6 bases. V dropped 1 base and J dropped 4 bases, with 17 bases sitting between them. The CDR3 spans 16 residues. Germline CDR1 reads SGHDT; CDR2 reads YYEEEE. The CDR3: CASSLRFAGWRETQYF. CDR3 sequence (DNA): TGTGCCAGCAGCTTGAGATTCGCGGGGTGGAGAGAGACCCAGTACTTC.

V is TRBV7-9 and J is TRBJ2-3; possible D gene TRBD2, 7 bases. CDR3 length: 17 amino acids. Deletions cut 7 bases from V and 5 bases from J, with 25 bases between. The germline CDR1 and CDR2 sequences are SEHNR and FQNEAQ (reference sequence). The CDR3 DNA follows: TGTGCCAGCAAAAGAGGAGCTAGCGGAGGGGGGCAAGATACGCAGTATTTT. Amino acids: CASKRGASGGGQDTQYF.

This sequence joins TRBV12-3 or TRBV12-4 and TRBJ1-2; TRBD1 might be the D (5 bases). The CDR3 length is 12 residues. V was trimmed by 5 bases and J by 8 bases, leaving 12 bases between them. The CDR3 spells CASSAGPIGYTF. DNA of the CDR3: TGTGCCAGCAGTGCGGGGCCGATCGGCTACACCTTC.

V usage is TRBV4-1 and J usage is TRBJ1-1, with a tentative D call TRBD1 (5 bases). V dropped 0 bases and J dropped 1 base, with 12 bases sitting between them. Germline V gene data show CDR1 as MGHRA and CDR2 as YSYEKL. CDR3 length: 16 residues. The CDR3 nucleotides are TGCGCCAGCAGCCAAGACTCCCGGGACCGGAACACTGAAGCTTTCTTT. It yields the protein CASSQDSRDRNTEAFF.

This clonotype was seen once. This rearrangement joins TRBV15 to TRBJ1-5; 9 positions match TRBD1. From germline, CDR1 is LNHNV and CDR2 YYDKDF (reference sequence). This CDR3 has 15 residues. V shed 5 bases, J shed 4 bases, and the junction held 6 bases outside the gene matches. CDR3 bases: TGTGCCACCAGCGCCCGGACAGGGGTTAATCAGCCCCAGCATTTT. This sequence encodes CATSARTGVNQPQHF.

In this sample, this clonotype turned up a few times. The chain recombines TRBV28 with TRBJ2-3; perhaps TRBD1 as D (5 bases). Trimming took 5 bases from V and 4 from J, leaving 10 bases between them. The V gene's germline CDR1 is MDHEN and CDR2 SYDVKM. The CDR3 is 13 residues long. For the CDR3, the DNA is TGTGCCAGCAGTCCAGGGCGGCCAGATACGCAGTATTTT. It yields the protein CASSPGRPDTQYF.

V gene TRBV7-8 combines with J gene TRBJ2-2; no reliable D call. Between the trimmed V and J ends, which lost 1 base and 8 bases, there was a span of 14 bases. Germline assignment: CDR1 SGHVS and CDR2 FQNEAQ. The CDR3 has 15 residues. The CDR3 bases are TGTGCCAGCAGCTTAGATTGGCAGGCTGAGGGGGAGCTGTTTTTT. It codes for CASSLDWQAEGELFF.

The rearrangement links TRBV9 to TRBJ1-6; 7 positions agree with TRBD1. V was pared by 3 bases and J by 9 bases, with 9 bases of the junction left unmatched. Germline loops: CDR1 SGDLS, CDR2 YYNGEE. This CDR3 contains 15 residues. DNA for the CDR3: TGTGCCAGCAGCGAGGAGACAGGGATTAGTTCACCCCTCCACTTT. Translated, it gives CASSEETGISSPLHF.

The genes are TRBV20-1 and TRBJ2-5, with TRBD1 matching 10 bases. CDR3 length: 15 amino acids. Germline V gives CDR1 DFQATT, CDR2 SNEGSKA (reference sequence). V lost 0 bases, J lost 4 bases, and 5 bases stayed unmatched. The CDR3 sequence: CSARDGTGVTETQYF. CDR3 bases: TGCAGTGCTAGAGACGGGACAGGGGTAACAGAGACCCAGTACTTC.

The V and J genes are TRBV5-1 and TRBJ2-5; TRBD2 agrees at 10 bases. With 4 bases clipped from V and 4 bases from J, the junction kept 4 bases outside the gene matches. Germline CDR1 reads SGHRS; CDR2 reads YFSETQ. This CDR3 contains 14 residues. This chain's CDR3 is CASSPGTSAETQYF. DNA of the CDR3: TGCGCCAGCAGCCCCGGGACTAGCGCAGAGACCCAGTACTTC.

The V and J genes are TRBV7-9 and TRBJ2-3; D uncertain. Trimming cost V 6 bases and J 2 bases, with 6 bases left between them. Germline assignment: CDR1 SEHNR and CDR2 FQNEAQ (reference sequence). The CDR3 covers 12 residues. The CDR3 spells CASRIDTDTQYF. In nucleotides, the CDR3 is TGTGCCAGCAGGATTGACACAGATACGCAGTATTTT.

In its sample, this clonotype was seen a few times. V usage is TRBV12-3 or TRBV12-4 and J usage is TRBJ1-4; 9 bases are a match to TRBD1. The CDR3 contains 16 residues. V lost 6 bases, J lost 8 bases, and 13 bases stayed unmatched. CDR3 loop: CASSPRDREGSEKLFF. The CDR3 DNA is TGTGCCAGCAGCCCCCGGGACAGGGAAGGTAGCGAAAAACTGTTTTTT.

This clonotype turned up a few times. The chain combines TRBV5-1 with TRBJ2-3; possible D gene TRBD2, 5 bases. Trimming removed 1 base at V and 0 bases at J, with 18 bases between. The CDR3 extends over 18 amino acids. Germline assignment: CDR1 SGHRS and CDR2 YFSETQ. The CDR3 DNA sequence: TGCGCCAGCAGCTTGACTACCAGGACTCTCTCTAGCACAGATACGCAGTATTTT. Its translation: CASSLTTRTLSSTDTQYF.

This clonotype has more than one count but fewer than ten. V gene TRBV18 combines with J gene TRBJ2-3; D is undetermined. V gave up 5 bases and J gave up 2 bases, with 11 bases separating them. The CDR3 consists of 14 residues. Germline V gives CDR1 KGHSH, CDR2 LQKENI. The CDR3 reads CASSYKQDTDTQYF. CDR3 sequence (DNA): TGTGCCAGCTCATACAAGCAAGACACAGATACGCAGTATTTT.

This clonotype came up a few times. The chain recombines TRBV7-6 with TRBJ2-7, with no clear D. The germline V and J ends were trimmed by 1 base and 2 bases, with 9 bases remaining between them. The germline V gene encodes CDR1 SGHVS and CDR2 FNYEAQ. This CDR3 contains 14 residues. In DNA, the CDR3 is TGTGCCAGCAGCTTAGACATTTTCCCCTACGAGCAGTACTTC. Its translation is CASSLDIFPYEQYF.

The chain employs TRBV5-1 and TRBJ1-1; D unresolved. Trimming left V 4 bases short and J 1 base short, with 11 bases between. This CDR3 contains 14 residues. Per germline, CDR1 SGHRS and CDR2 YFSETQ. The CDR3 region has the DNA TGCGCCAGCAGCGGCGGACTGCCGAACACTGAAGCTTTCTTT. It encodes CASSGGLPNTEAFF.

This clonotype was counted only a few times. The rearrangement joins TRBV15 to TRBJ1-6; D is unclear. The CDR3 sequence is 15 residues long. Trimming shortened V by 6 bases and J by 0 bases, and 9 bases separated the two germline ends. Germline lookup yields CDR1 LNHNV and CDR2 YYDKDF (reference sequence). The CDR3 is CATRQVSSYNSPLHF. CDR3 nucleotides: TGTGCCACCAGGCAGGTGAGCTCCTATAATTCACCCCTCCACTTT. The full variable domain, its missing parts supplied by reference TRBV15 and TRBJ1-6, is DAMVIQNPRYQVTQFGKPVTLSCSQTLNHNVMYWYQQKSSQAPKLLFHYYDKDFNNEADTPDNFQSRRPNTSFCFLDIRSPGLGDTAMYLCATRQVSSYNSPLHFGNGTRLTVT.

This clonotype occurred many times. The rearrangement uses TRBV20-1 and TRBJ2-5; 8 bases align to TRBD2. Germline V gene data show CDR1 as DFQATT and CDR2 as SNEGSKA (reference sequence). Trimming cost V 6 bases and J 4 bases; bases outside gene matches: 4. The CDR3 is 12 residues long. Written as DNA, the CDR3 is TGCAGTGCCCTGACTAGCGTAGAGACCCAGTACTTC. It codes for CSALTSVETQYF.

This clonotype was seen more than once but under ten times. The chain combines TRBV29-1 with TRBJ1-1, with a weak D call TRBD1 (5 bases). V lost 6 bases, J lost 9 bases, and 14 bases lay in between. Germline V gene data show CDR1 as SQVTM and CDR2 as ANQGSEA. The length of the CDR3 is 11 residues. The CDR3 DNA sequence: TGCAGCGTCCAGGGCGATTGGAAAGCTTTCTTT. Translation: CSVQGDWKAFF.